A single sample gave rise to the 6 T cell receptor beta chains below, sequenced in a study of blood T cell repertoires in COVID-19. The data were produced by immunoSEQ multiplex PCR, yet TCRdb's version contains in-frame clones alone and is incomplete. The data contain more than 90,000 clones, approximately 77% of them singletons. Sequencing was performed on peripheral blood. These receptors all come from a woman older than 75 with acute or convalescent COVID-19.

The rearrangement joins TRBV6-6 to TRBJ2-1; TRBD2 matches at 15 bases. The CDR3 is 17 amino acids. With 5 bases clipped from V and 3 bases from J, the junction kept 5 bases outside the gene matches. CDR1 and CDR2 from the germline V gene are MNHNY and SVGAGI (reference sequence). The CDR3 DNA reads TGTGCCAGCAGTCGAGGACTAGCGGGAGGGCTCTACAATGAGCAGTTCTTC. This encodes CASSRGLAGGLYNEQFF.

CDR3 sequence reads: CASLAFDSNYGYTF. CDR3 DNA: TGTGCCAGCCTGGCCTTTGACAGTAACTATGGCTACACCTTC. The V and J genes are TRBV5-6 and TRBJ1-2, with D perhaps TRBD1 (5 bases). Germline assignment: CDR1 SGHDT and CDR2 YYEEEE. V lost 7 bases and J lost 1, with 14 bases in between. This CDR3 spans 14 amino acids.

The chain employs TRBV5-4 and TRBJ2-2, with 9 bases aligning to TRBD1. Germline-derived CDR1 and CDR2 are SGHNT and YYREEE (reference sequence). The CDR3 spans 15 residues. V was pared by 4 bases and J by 7 bases, with 8 bases of the junction left unmatched. CDR3 DNA sequence: TGTGCCAGCAGCCCGGGACAGGGATCGAGCGGGGAGCTGTTTTTT. This codes for CASSPGQGSSGELFF.

The chain employs TRBV13 and TRBJ2-3; the match to TRBD1 covers 9 bases. The CDR3 is made up of 20 amino acids. Trimming removed 5 bases from V and 1 base from J; junction bases left unmatched: 19. Per the germline V gene, CDR1 is PRHDT and CDR2 is FYEKMQ (reference sequence). CDR3 nucleotide sequence: TGTGCCAGCAGCCAAAAACCGGGACAGGGTGGATCGGGTGGCACAGATACGCAGTATTTT. Amino acid sequence: CASSQKPGQGGSGGTDTQYF. The entire variable domain, with the rest obtained from reference TRBV13 and TRBJ2-3, is as follows: AAGVIQSPRHLIKEKRETATLKCYPIPRHDTVYWYQQGPGQDPQFLISFYEKMQSDKGSIPDRFSAQQFSDYHSELNMSSLELGDSALYFCASSQKPGQGGSGGTDTQYFGPGTRLTVL.

This clone was recorded a few times. The chain uses TRBV19 and TRBJ1-4; 7 bases are shared with TRBD1. V lost 5 bases to trimming and J lost 11 bases; unmatched junction nucleotides: 11. Per germline, CDR1 LNHDA and CDR2 SQIVND (reference sequence). The CDR3 has 14 amino acids. CDR3 protein: CASSAPGQPGKLFF. CDR3 coding DNA: TGTGCCAGTAGTGCTCCGGGACAGCCAGGGAAACTGTTTTTT.

This clone turned up a few times. Written as DNA, the CDR3 is TGTGCCAGCAGGACAGGAGTCGACGTAGCTAACTATGGCTACACCTTC. Its translation is CASRTGVDVANYGYTF. This chain connects TRBV28 to TRBJ1-2; a weak D match, TRBD1 (6 bases). CDR3 length: 16 amino acids. Trimming shortened V by 6 bases and J by 0 bases, and 17 bases separated the two germline ends. Germline assignment: CDR1 MDHEN and CDR2 SYDVKM.